This T cell receptor (beta chain) was observed in a study of cytomegalovirus exposure and HLA in healthy donors. The PCR contained 60 Vbeta and 13 Jbeta primers. Some clones are missing from TCRdb's copy, which holds only in-frame ones; the method was immunoSEQ multiplex PCR. The table shows about 100,000 clones, with approximately 81% occurring only once. A word on this clone: The junction differs from germline at one of its ends, possibly a read error.

This CDR3 region has 11 residues. Germline V gene sequence: CDR1 SEHNR, CDR2 FQNEAQ (reference sequence). The chain is built from TRBV7-9 and TRBJ1-2; tentative D call: TRBD1 (6 bases). Sequenced sample: PBMCs. The clonotype comes from a male donor in good health and CMV-seropositive. The CDR3 reads CASSRQGWAIF. The CDR3 DNA reads as TGTGCCAGCAGCCGTCAGGGGTGGGCTATTTTC.